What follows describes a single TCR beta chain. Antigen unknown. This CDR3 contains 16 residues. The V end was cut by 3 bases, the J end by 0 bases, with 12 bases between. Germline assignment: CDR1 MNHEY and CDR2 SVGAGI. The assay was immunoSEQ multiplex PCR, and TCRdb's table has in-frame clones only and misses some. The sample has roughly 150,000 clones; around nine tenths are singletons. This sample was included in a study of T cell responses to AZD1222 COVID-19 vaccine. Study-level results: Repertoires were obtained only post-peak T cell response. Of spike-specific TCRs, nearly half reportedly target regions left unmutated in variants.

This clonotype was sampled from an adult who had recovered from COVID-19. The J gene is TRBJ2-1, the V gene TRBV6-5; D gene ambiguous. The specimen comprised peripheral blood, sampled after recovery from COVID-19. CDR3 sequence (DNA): TGTGCCAGCAGTTATGGGCAAATGAGCTCCTACAATGAGCAGTTCTTC. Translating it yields CASSYGQMSSYNEQFF.